Shown below are 25 T cell receptor beta chains from a single sample sequenced in a study of T-cell memory formation after mild COVID-19. TCRdb re-called the 5' RACE reads through MiXCR, storing one row per CDR3 protein. The sample consists of around 340,000 distinct CDR3 sequences, around 15% of them appearing once. The sequencing sample was made of PBMCs or a T cell subset sorted from them (not recorded which). These receptors were taken from a man aged 18 to 29 who had mild COVID-19 (a few samples of this study predate the infection). Cell type and time point are not known.

The CDR3 sequence: CASSPDRAVTEAFF. CDR3 DNA sequence: TGCGCCAGCAGCCCGGACAGGGCGGTCACTGAAGCTTTCTTT. V gene TRBV4-1 combines with J gene TRBJ1-1, with TRBD1 matching over 8 bases. CDR3 length: 14 amino acids. Germline assignment: CDR1 MGHRA and CDR2 YSYEKL. The V gene end was trimmed by 4 bases and the J gene end by 4 bases; junction bases not matched to a gene: 5.

The chain links TRBV5-1 to TRBJ2-3; TRBD2 is a possible D gene (5 bases). The CDR3 has 12 residues. Germline-derived CDR1 and CDR2 are SGHRS and YFSETQ. V was clipped by 3 bases and J by 5 bases, with 7 bases between them. CDR3: CASSYEGDTQYF. The CDR3 DNA sequence: TGCGCCAGCAGCTACGAGGGAGATACGCAGTATTTT.

V is TRBV6-2 or TRBV6-3 and J is TRBJ2-1; D assignment may be TRBD1 or TRBD2 (5 bases each). From germline, CDR1 is MNHEY and CDR2 SVGEGT. The germline V and J ends were trimmed by 5 bases and 8 bases, with 19 bases remaining between them. The CDR3 totals 15 residues. The CDR3 DNA reads as TGTGCCAGCAGTCCCTTTTCCGGGACGGCATATGAGCAGTTCTTC. This sequence encodes CASSPFSGTAYEQFF.

The rearrangement joins TRBV4-3 to TRBJ2-1, with D hard to call. Trimming left V 0 bases short and J 8 bases short, with 17 bases between. In germline, CDR1 is LGHNA, CDR2 YSLEER. The CDR3 loop spans 16 amino acids. The CDR3 here is CASSQETLSQYDEQFF. CDR3 DNA: TGCGCCAGCAGCCAAGAGACTCTCTCTCAGTACGATGAGCAGTTCTTC.

The chain has TRBV29-1 and TRBJ1-1; 8 bases match TRBD1. Germline loops: CDR1 SQVTM, CDR2 ANQGSEA. Trimming removed 7 bases from V and 4 bases from J; junction bases left unmatched: 11. This CDR3 is built from 14 residues. The CDR3, as DNA: TGCAGCGCTTCGCTGTTGGGGACAGGCACTGAAGCTTTCTTT. It is translated as CSASLLGTGTEAFF.

This clonotype has just a few counts. The chain couples TRBV12-3 or TRBV12-4 to TRBJ1-2; 9 nucleotides align to TRBD1. J was trimmed by 11 bases and V by 3 bases; bases with no gene match: 7. The CDR3 runs 13 residues. CDR3 amino acids: CASSFAGQGGYTF. In DNA form, the CDR3 reads TGTGCCAGCAGTTTTGCGGGACAGGGAGGTTACACCTTC.

The chain links TRBV7-9 to TRBJ2-1; 7 bases are shared with TRBD1. J lost 1 base, V lost 5 bases, and 23 bases had no gene match. Germline assignment: CDR1 SEHNR and CDR2 FQNEAQ (reference sequence). This CDR3 is built from 21 residues. The CDR3 reads CASSAGTGAFSSGGSYNEQFF. The DNA for the CDR3 is TGTGCCAGCAGCGCAGGCACAGGGGCGTTTTCTTCGGGCGGTTCCTACAATGAGCAGTTCTTC.

In this sample, this clonotype turned up many times. This rearrangement joins TRBV2 to TRBJ2-5, with D perhaps matching TRBD1 (6 bases). The CDR3 is 12 residues long. V dropped 6 bases and J dropped 5 bases, with 10 bases sitting between them. Germline loops: CDR1 SNHLY, CDR2 FYNNEI. In DNA form, the CDR3 reads TGTGCCAGCAGGACCACAGGGGAGACCCAGTACTTC. It translates to CASRTTGETQYF. Based on the CDR3 plus reference TRBV2 and TRBJ2-5, the full variable domain is EPEVTQTPSHQVTQMGQEVILRCVPISNHLYFYWYRQILGQKVEFLVSFYNNEISEKSEIFDDQFSVERPDGSNFTLKIRSTKLEDSAMYFCASRTTGETQYFGPGTRLLVL.

The V and J genes are TRBV7-9 and TRBJ1-2; D call uncertain. Trimming left V 4 bases short and J 3 bases short, with 15 bases between. Germline assignment: CDR1 SEHNR and CDR2 FQNEAQ (reference sequence). The CDR3 extends over 15 amino acids. CDR3 in DNA: TGTGCCAGCAGCTCCGTCGCCGGATTTGACTATGGCTACACCTTC. Translation gives CASSSVAGFDYGYTF.

This chain uses TRBV3-1 with TRBJ2-2; TRBD1 matches at 7 bases. CDR1 and CDR2 (germline): LGHDT, YNNKEL (reference sequence). J gave up 6 bases and V 1 base, and 8 bases lay outside the gene matches. The CDR3 runs to 16 residues. The CDR3 DNA sequence: TGTGCCAGCAGCCAAGGGGCGACAGGGAAATCCGGGGAGCTGTTTTTT. Protein product: CASSQGATGKSGELFF.

This clonotype was observed a handful of times. This chain uses TRBV20-1 with TRBJ2-5; no clear D gene. The V and J ends lost 5 bases and 5 bases respectively, with 18 bases between them. The germline gives CDR1 DFQATT, CDR2 SNEGSKA (reference sequence). CDR3 length: 14 residues. The chain's CDR3 is CSAELDQSWETQYF. The CDR3 DNA reads TGCAGTGCTGAGTTGGACCAATCTTGGGAGACCCAGTACTTC.

A few counts support this clonotype. The CDR3 protein is CAISAGGTEAFF. In DNA form, the CDR3 reads TGTGCCATCAGTGCAGGGGGCACTGAAGCTTTCTTT. This chain links TRBV10-3 with TRBJ1-1, with 7 bases that match TRBD1. CDR1 and CDR2 (germline): ENHRY, SYGVKD. V was clipped by 4 bases and J by 4 bases; unmatched bases: 0. CDR3 length equals 12 residues.

This chain links TRBV6-2 or TRBV6-3 with TRBJ2-1; TRBD1 might be the D (6 bases). V was trimmed by 0 bases and J by 8 bases, leaving 8 bases between them. The CDR3 is made up of 13 amino acids. CDR1 MNHEY and CDR2 SVGEGT come from the germline V gene. CDR3 residues: CASSYSWGHEQFF. In DNA, the CDR3 is TGTGCCAGCAGTTACTCATGGGGGCATGAGCAGTTCTTC.

The rearrangement links TRBV5-1 to TRBJ2-3; perhaps D is TRBD1 or TRBD2 (5 bases each). Germline V lookup: CDR1 SGHRS, CDR2 YFSETQ. Trimming removed 4 bases at V and 2 bases at J, with 17 bases between. The CDR3 loop spans 16 amino acids. CDR3 DNA sequence: TGCGCCAGCAGCCCACCCCCCCAGGGACCCACAGATACGCAGTATTTT. Translating gives CASSPPPQGPTDTQYF.

The J gene is TRBJ2-7, the V gene TRBV5-1; D is unresolved. The germline V gene has CDR1 SGHRS and CDR2 YFSETQ. Trimming removed 0 bases at V and 3 bases at J, with 4 bases between. The CDR3 length is 12 residues. CDR3 sequence: CASSLEDYEQYF. The CDR3 nucleotides read TGCGCCAGCAGCTTGGAGGACTACGAGCAGTACTTC. Together with reference TRBV5-1 and TRBJ2-7, the CDR3 gives the full variable domain: KAGVTQTPRYLIKTRGQQVTLSCSPISGHRSVSWYQQTPGQGLQFLFEYFSETQRNKGNFPGRFSGRQFSNSRSEMNVSTLELGDSALYLCASSLEDYEQYFGPGTRLTVT.

V gene TRBV20-1 combines with J gene TRBJ2-3; TRBD2 agrees at 13 bases. CDR1 is DFQATT and CDR2 is SNEGSKA in the germline V gene (reference sequence). Germline trimming cut 3 bases from V and 4 bases from J; bases unmatched to any gene: 4. This CDR3 has 15 residues. CDR3 residues: CSARILAGGPDTQYF. The CDR3 nucleotides read TGCAGTGCTAGGATACTAGCGGGGGGGCCAGATACGCAGTATTTT.

The rearrangement uses TRBV6-5 and TRBJ1-2, with TRBD1 matching over 9 bases. Trimming took 6 bases from V and 1 from J; bases not matched to a gene: 6. The V gene's germline CDR1 is MNHEY and CDR2 SVGAGI. The CDR3 length is 15 residues. The CDR3 DNA reads TGTGCCAGCAGCCGCGGACAGGGGTTTAACTATGGCTACACCTTC. This codes for CASSRGQGFNYGYTF.

The chain employs TRBV4-2 and TRBJ2-6; TRBD1 might be the D (5 bases). The CDR3 has 18 amino acids. V was clipped by 8 bases and J by 0 bases, with 20 bases between them. Germline V CDR1 and CDR2: LGHNA, YNFKEQ. The CDR3 region has the DNA TGTGCCAGCGCGTACCCGACAGAATCAACCTCTGGGGCCAACGTCCTGACTTTC. It encodes CASAYPTESTSGANVLTF.

This clonotype was counted only a few times. The J gene is TRBJ1-1, the V gene TRBV5-4, with 10 bases lining up with TRBD1. Trimming at V came to 2 bases and at J to 5 bases, leaving 6 bases not matched to a gene. The CDR3 is made up of 15 amino acids. Germline values: CDR1 SGHNT, CDR2 YYREEE (reference sequence). CDR3 nucleotides: TGTGCCAGCAGCTTAAGGGACAGGGGCGAGACTGAAGCTTTCTTT. It specifies CASSLRDRGETEAFF.

This clonotype appeared a few times. This chain uses TRBV9 with TRBJ2-5; 11 nucleotides align to TRBD1. The CDR3 sequence is 17 residues long. Per the germline V gene, CDR1 is SGDLS and CDR2 is YYNGEE. Unmatched junction bases numbered 9, after V lost 2 bases and J lost 3 bases. Written as DNA, the CDR3 is TGTGCCAGCAGCGTGAGAGGACAGGGGGCGGGGGAAGAGACCCAGTACTTC. This sequence encodes CASSVRGQGAGEETQYF.

CDR3 nucleotide sequence: TGCAGTGCTAGAGGCCAGACGGACTACGAGCAGTACTTC. Translated: CSARGQTDYEQYF. The gene calls are TRBV20-1 and TRBJ2-7; D is unclear. V was pared by 1 base and J by 3 bases, with 10 bases between. Germline V gene sequence: CDR1 DFQATT, CDR2 SNEGSKA (reference sequence). The CDR3 is 13 amino acids.

The chain uses TRBV20-1 and TRBJ2-3; maybe TRBD2 (6 bases). CDR1 is DFQATT and CDR2 is SNEGSKA in the germline V gene (reference sequence). The V end lost 5 bases, the J end lost 1 base, and 13 bases lay between the germline ends. CDR3 size: 14 residues. CDR3 in amino acids: CSAPRRGGTDTQYF. The CDR3 coding sequence is TGCAGTGCTCCCCGGCGGGGAGGCACAGATACGCAGTATTTT.

This chain uses TRBV6-5 with TRBJ1-1; possible D gene TRBD1, 5 bases. V dropped 6 bases and J dropped 7 bases, with 15 bases sitting between them. Germline-derived CDR1 and CDR2 are MNHEY and SVGAGI. CDR3 length: 13 residues. DNA of the CDR3: TGTGCCAGCAGCCAGGGACTGAGTCTTGAAGCTTTCTTT. Amino acid sequence: CASSQGLSLEAFF.

This sequence joins TRBV7-9 and TRBJ2-3; D remains unclear. CDR1 is SEHNR, CDR2 FQNEAQ, per germline (reference sequence). The ends were cut back, 5 bases at V and 2 bases at J, with 14 bases in the middle. CDR3 length: 15 amino acids. CDR3 sequence: CASSPTSTSTDTQYF. The DNA of the CDR3 is TGTGCCAGCAGCCCTACTTCCACGTCCACAGATACGCAGTATTTT.

The chain combines TRBV7-2 with TRBJ1-6, with TRBD1 as a possible D gene (6 bases). Germline CDR1 and CDR2: SGHTA and FQGNSA. V gave up 7 bases and J gave up 9 bases, with 16 bases separating them. The CDR3 is 14 amino acids. The CDR3 protein is CASTLSTGSSPLHF. The DNA for the CDR3 is TGTGCCAGCACCCTTTCGACAGGAAGTTCACCCCTCCACTTT.